This T cell receptor (beta chain) was captured by sequencing in a study of cytomegalovirus exposure and HLA in healthy donors. The wider study: Earlier findings included 90 million to 120 million unique TCR beta sequences obtained from approximately 170 million T cells. Notes on the study in general: An analysis was carried out at a later point. It showed that HLA-associated TCR beta chains were more clonally expanded than equally common non-associated chains. Later analysis associated a missense DCLRE1C variant with TCR beta V- and J-gene trimming. Later analysis identified 16,951 TCR beta sequences associated with HLA alleles, using a false discovery rate threshold of 0.05.

Notes on this clone: No antigen is known for it.

Researchers ran the PCR with 60 Vbeta and 13 Jbeta primers. The data were produced by immunoSEQ multiplex PCR, yet TCRdb's version contains in-frame clones alone and is incomplete. The sample has approximately 150,000 clones, approximately 82% seen once; the top ten hold around a tenth. Trimming cost V 1 base and J 6 bases, with 12 bases left between them. The CDR3 extends over 14 amino acids. Germline lookup yields CDR1 PRHDT and CDR2 FYEKMQ (reference sequence). This clonotype was sampled from a woman aged 55-69 years in good health and CMV-seropositive. The sequenced material came from PBMCs. The chain links TRBV13 to TRBJ2-5; perhaps TRBD1 as D (5 bases). Here the CDR3 DNA reads TGTGCCAGCAGCTTAGTCGGCCCAGGGAAGACCCAGTACTTC. This translates into CASSLVGPGKTQYF.